This T cell receptor beta chain was sequenced for a study of cytotoxic CD8 clonotypes in ibrutinib-treated CLL. Across the whole study: Patients attained some 25 partial and 2 complete responses; at median around 68 months, around 14 remained remitted while approximately 12 progressed. There were, on average, over 250,000 productive templates and 85,000 to 95,000 productive rearrangements per sample. Study-level results: Clonality climbed at ibrutinib response, then dropped toward baseline at progression. A difference in sampling times existed between sustained-remission and progressing patients.

This clone turned up a few times. What it binds is not known. Measured with immunoSEQ multiplex PCR; TCRdb has only the in-frame clones, and not every one. The table has 20,000 to 30,000 clones, approximately 71% seen once. The material sequenced was PBMCs, taken after 12 months of ibrutinib treatment. The source of this sequence is a human donor with chronic lymphocytic leukemia.

CDR3 DNA sequence: TGTGCTAGTGGTTTGGGCGCAGGGTATCCTCAGTACTTC. Its protein is CASGLGAGYPQYF. The rearrangement joins TRBV12-5 to TRBJ2-7; D is possibly TRBD1 (5 bases). Trimming stripped 1 base from V and 10 bases from J, with 14 bases between. Germline CDR1 reads LGHNT; CDR2 reads FRNRAP. CDR3 size: 13 residues.